These 24 T cell receptor beta chains were sequenced from one sample in a study of human T cells and chemical hapten exposure. From the RACE reads, TCRdb called clonotypes with MiXCR, one entry per CDR3 protein. The data hold 150,000 to 200,000 distinct CDR3 sequences, with roughly a quarter observed a single time. Regarding time point: patch test 3, about 24 weeks after DPC sensitization. Sample treatment: therapeutic diphenylcyclopropenone sensitization with weekly scalp DPC. This specimen was whole blood, taken in connection with sensitization to the hapten diphenylcyclopropenone (DPC). Receptors were obtained from a woman aged 40 to 50 with alopecia areata. Some clones in this sample may be carry-over from other donors' samples.

This clonotype has a count of ten or more. The chain employs TRBV10-3 and TRBJ2-6; no clear D. V was trimmed by 2 bases and J by 0 bases, leaving 11 bases between them. The CDR3 length is 17 residues. Germline-derived CDR1 and CDR2 are ENHRY and SYGVKD. In DNA, the CDR3 is TGTGCCATCAGTGAGAGGCAGGCGAGCTCTGGGGCCAACGTCCTGACTTTC. Its translation is CAISERQASSGANVLTF.

In this sample, this clonotype turned up many times. This chain uses TRBV28 with TRBJ2-7; D is unclear. Trimming stripped 5 bases from V and 1 base from J, with 12 bases between. The CDR3 totals 14 residues. CDR1 is MDHEN and CDR2 is SYDVKM in the germline V gene. CDR3 DNA sequence: TGTGCCAGCAGTCCCCCTCCTAGTTCCTACGAGCAGTACTTC. As protein: CASSPPPSSYEQYF.

V usage is TRBV28 and J usage is TRBJ2-7; D is possibly TRBD1 or TRBD2 (5 bases each). Trimming stripped 3 bases from V and 0 bases from J, with 18 bases between. Germline values: CDR1 MDHEN, CDR2 SYDVKM. The CDR3 spans 17 residues. DNA for the CDR3: TGTGCCAGCAGTTTGAACTCCTGGGACCAGTTCTCCTACGAGCAGTACTTC. Its translation: CASSLNSWDQFSYEQYF.

This chain links TRBV10-3 with TRBJ2-1; D perhaps matches TRBD1 (5 bases). Germline CDR1 is ENHRY and CDR2 is SYGVKD. V was clipped by 2 bases and J by 7 bases, with 9 bases between them. The CDR3 length is 13 residues. CDR3 region: CAISERGKNEQFF. The CDR3 DNA sequence: TGTGCCATCAGTGAGAGGGGAAAGAATGAGCAGTTCTTC.

This clonotype showed up just a few times. An end of the junction does not agree with germline; a read error may underlie this. In DNA, the CDR3 is TGCAGCGTTCGGACTAGCGGGAACGCCGGGGAGCTGTTTTTT. Amino acid sequence: CSVRTSGNAGELFF. The chain joins TRBV29-1 to TRBJ2-2, with TRBD2 identical over 12 bases. The CDR3 runs to 14 residues. In germline, CDR1 is SQVTM, CDR2 ANQGSEA.

V is TRBV6-2 or TRBV6-3 and J is TRBJ1-5; D remains unclear. This CDR3 region has 14 residues. V shed 6 bases and J shed 7 bases, with 16 bases lying between them. Germline V gives CDR1 MNHEY, CDR2 SVGEGT. Here the CDR3 reads CASSPQEDYQPQHF. The CDR3 coding sequence is TGTGCCAGCAGCCCCCAGGAGGATTACCAGCCCCAGCATTTT.

This clonotype was counted a few times. The chain combines TRBV4-1 with TRBJ1-2; perhaps TRBD1 as D (5 bases). This CDR3 is built from 14 residues. Trimming removed 3 bases at V and 4 bases at J, with 12 bases between. CDR1 and CDR2 from the germline V gene are MGHRA and YSYEKL. CDR3: CASSHEGRAYGYTF. CDR3 sequence (DNA): TGCGCCAGCAGCCATGAGGGGCGCGCCTATGGCTACACCTTC.

This clonotype was picked up a small number of times. The chain carries TRBV3-1 and TRBJ1-1, with D perhaps TRBD1 (6 bases). This CDR3 spans 14 amino acids. The germline V and J ends were trimmed by 2 bases and 3 bases, with 10 bases remaining between them. Germline V gene sequence: CDR1 LGHDT, CDR2 YNNKEL (reference sequence). The CDR3 spells CASSQLSGDTEAFF. In DNA form, the CDR3 reads TGTGCCAGCAGCCAACTATCAGGGGACACTGAAGCTTTCTTT.

The rearrangement links TRBV24-1 to TRBJ2-1; 8 bases agree with TRBD2. V was clipped by 2 bases and J by 7 bases; unmatched bases: 18. The germline V gene has CDR1 KGHDR and CDR2 SFDVKD. This CDR3 spans 19 amino acids. The CDR3 is CATSDSRLTSGLRINEQFF. CDR3 DNA sequence: TGTGCCACCAGTGATTCGAGACTTACTAGCGGCCTAAGGATTAATGAGCAGTTCTTC.

The chain is built from TRBV25-1 and TRBJ2-1; 7 nucleotides agree with TRBD1. The junction had 4 bases not matched to a gene; V was cut back by 8 bases and J by 0 bases. Germline CDR1 is MGHDK and CDR2 is SYGVNS. CDR3 length: 14 residues. CDR3 DNA: TGTGCCAGCTCCCGACAGGGCTCCTACAATGAGCAGTTCTTC. This codes for CASSRQGSYNEQFF.

The chain is built from TRBV18 and TRBJ1-1; D is undetermined. This CDR3 region has 13 residues. Germline assignment: CDR1 KGHSH and CDR2 LQKENI. Deletions cut 3 bases from V and 10 bases from J, with 15 bases between. The CDR3 region has the DNA TGTGCCAGCTCACCCGGCCACCTGGATATAGCTTTCTTT. It codes for CASSPGHLDIAFF. Filled out from reference TRBV18 and TRBJ1-1, the complete variable domain reads NAGVMQNPRHLVRRRGQEARLRCSPMKGHSHVYWYRQLPEEGLKFMVYLQKENIIDESGMPKERFSAEFPKEGPSILRIQQVVRGDSAAYFCASSPGHLDIAFFGQGTRLTVV.

This clonotype came up a few times. The rearrangement links TRBV6-2 or TRBV6-3 to TRBJ2-1, with 8 bases fitting TRBD2. J gave up 1 base and V 2 bases, and 4 bases lay outside the gene matches. The CDR3 runs 16 residues. The germline CDR1 and CDR2 sequences are MNHEY and SVGEGT. The CDR3 sequence: CASSYESGSSYNEQFF. The CDR3 DNA follows: TGTGCCAGCAGTTACGAAAGCGGGAGTTCCTACAATGAGCAGTTCTTC.

J is TRBJ2-2 and V is TRBV5-6, with D possibly being TRBD2 (6 bases). Trimming left V 3 bases short and J 4 bases short, with 22 bases between. CDR1 is SGHDT and CDR2 is YYEEEE in the germline V gene. The CDR3 loop spans 18 amino acids. The CDR3 region is CASSSLLFGGGLTGELFF. DNA of the CDR3: TGTGCCAGCAGCTCATTGTTGTTCGGTGGAGGGCTCACCGGGGAGCTGTTTTTT. Combining the CDR3 with reference TRBV5-6 and TRBJ2-2 gives the whole variable domain DAGVTQSPTHLIKTRGQQVTLRCSPKSGHDTVSWYQQALGQGPQFIFQYYEEEERQRGNFPDRFSGHQFPNYSSELNVNALLLGDSALYLCASSSLLFGGGLTGELFFGEGSRLTVL.

Comments on this clonotype: One end of the junction is discordant with germline, which a read error may explain. This sequence joins TRBV10-3 and TRBJ2-4; TRBD1 might be the D (6 bases). The CDR3 sequence is 11 residues long. Germline CDR1 ENHRY, CDR2 SYGVKD. In DNA, the CDR3 is TGTGCCATCAGTCAACAGGGCCCACTATCTTTC. Translated, it gives CAISQQGPLSF.

This clonotype appeared many times. V usage is TRBV7-9 and J usage is TRBJ2-5; 8 nucleotides match TRBD1. J gave up 4 bases and V 4 bases, and 2 bases lay outside the gene matches. Germline values: CDR1 SEHNR, CDR2 FQNEAQ (reference sequence). This CDR3 comprises 13 residues. DNA of the CDR3: TGTGCCAGCAGCTGGGACAGGCGAGAGACCCAGTACTTC. As protein: CASSWDRRETQYF.

This clonotype has a handful of counts. The V call is TRBV3-1, the J call TRBJ1-1, with D possibly matching TRBD1 (6 bases). The germline CDR1 and CDR2 sequences are LGHDT and YNNKEL (reference sequence). The length of the CDR3 is 13 residues. Trimming shortened V by 0 bases and J by 11 bases, and 13 bases separated the two germline ends. The CDR3 nucleotides are TGTGCCAGCAGCCAAGAAGGGGGAAGGAAGGCTTTCTTT. Translation: CASSQEGGRKAFF.

This clonotype was detected a few times. The rearrangement uses TRBV6-1 and TRBJ1-5; the match to TRBD1 covers 8 bases. Germline CDR1 and CDR2: MNHNS and SASEGT. The CDR3 is 14 residues long. The trim removed 4 bases at V and 5 bases at J, leaving 4 bases unmatched. The CDR3 protein is CASSGYRGDQPQHF. The CDR3 bases are TGTGCCAGCAGTGGATACAGGGGGGATCAGCCCCAGCATTTT.

This chain joins TRBV25-1 and TRBJ2-1, with D possibly matching TRBD1 (6 bases). CDR3 length: 14 amino acids. Trimming pared 6 bases from V and 7 bases from J, leaving 16 bases between. CDR1 MGHDK and CDR2 SYGVNS come from the germline V gene. The CDR3 DNA follows: TGTGCCAGCAGCGACAGGACAGTTGGGAATGAGCAGTTCTTC. Protein sequence: CASSDRTVGNEQFF.

In its sample, this clonotype was seen a few times. V usage is TRBV29-1 and J usage is TRBJ1-1; weak D call: TRBD1 (5 bases). Trimming took 3 bases from V and 11 from J, leaving 16 bases between them. The CDR3 contains 12 residues. Looked up from germline, CDR1 is SQVTM and CDR2 is ANQGSEA. CDR3 protein: CSVEADGRQAFF. The CDR3 DNA follows: TGCAGCGTTGAGGCGGACGGACGACAGGCTTTCTTT.

This sequence joins TRBV7-9 and TRBJ1-5; TRBD1 matches at 8 bases. This CDR3 spans 15 amino acids. Germline V gives CDR1 SEHNR, CDR2 FQNEAQ (reference sequence). V lost 2 bases and J lost 7; bases outside the gene matches: 7. DNA for the CDR3: TGTGCCAGCAGCTTAAGCAGGGGGCCTTACCAGCCCCAGCATTTT. It yields the protein CASSLSRGPYQPQHF.

V gene TRBV7-2 combines with J gene TRBJ2-3; D unclear. CDR1 and CDR2 from the germline V gene are SGHTA and FQGNSA. The CDR3 length is 15 residues. The V gene lost 0 bases and the J gene lost 1 base, with 8 bases spanning the gap. CDR3 nucleotide sequence: TGTGCCAGCAGCTTAGCGCTAATCGGCACAGATACGCAGTATTTT. Its translation is CASSLALIGTDTQYF. Filled out from reference TRBV7-2 and TRBJ2-3, the complete variable domain reads GAGVSQSPSNKVTEKGKDVELRCDPISGHTALYWYRQSLGQGLEFLIYFQGNSAPDKSGLPSDRFSAERTGGSVSTLTIQRTQQEDSAVYLCASSLALIGTDTQYFGPGTRLTVL.

In this sample, this clonotype turned up a few times. The V call is TRBV12-3 or TRBV12-4, the J call TRBJ2-7, with D maybe TRBD1 (5 bases). The CDR3 has 14 residues. Deletions cut 6 bases from V and 5 bases from J, with 17 bases between. CDR3 in amino acids: CASSSLGASHEQYF. CDR3 sequence (DNA): TGTGCCAGCAGCTCCTTAGGGGCGAGCCACGAGCAGTACTTC.

In this sample, this clonotype turned up a few times. V and J are TRBV10-1 and TRBJ1-1; D is perhaps TRBD1 (5 bases). Trimming left V 3 bases short and J 7 bases short, with 12 bases between. Germline V lookup: CDR1 WNHNN, CDR2 SYGVQD (reference sequence). This CDR3 has 13 amino acids. CDR3: CASSDRVGCEAFF. CDR3 nucleotide sequence: TGCGCCAGCAGTGACAGGGTGGGGTGTGAAGCTTTCTTT.

For the CDR3, the DNA is TGTGCCAGCAAAGGAGTTAGCGGGAGGGCCCACGAGCAGTACTTC. Its translation is CASKGVSGRAHEQYF. The chain employs TRBV6-6 and TRBJ2-7, with 11 bases aligning to TRBD2. Germline V gene data show CDR1 as MNHNY and CDR2 as SVGAGI (reference sequence). CDR3 length: 15 amino acids. V was pared by 7 bases and J by 5 bases, with 10 bases of the junction left unmatched.